Following are 21 T cell receptor beta chains from one sample sequenced in a study of response to subunit inactivated influenza vaccine. From the RT-PCR reads, TCRdb called clonotypes with MiXCR, one entry per CDR3 protein. Here the sample spans 550,000 to 650,000 distinct CDR3 sequences, 12% being singletons. The input for sequencing was PBMCs from blood, taken on the day of vaccination. These receptors originate from a man between 45 and 60 years old who received an inactivated influenza vaccine.

The sample holds a few counts of this clonotype. The J gene is TRBJ2-2, the V gene TRBV24-1; D possibly corresponds to TRBD1 (6 bases). V gave up 6 bases and J gave up 3 bases, with 10 bases separating them. Germline CDR1 and CDR2: KGHDR and SFDVKD. This CDR3 is 14 amino acids long. In DNA, the CDR3 is TGTGCCACCAGTCAAGGACAGTACACCGGGGAGCTGTTTTTT. This gives the protein CATSQGQYTGELFF.

The chain couples TRBV18 to TRBJ2-5; 7 nucleotides agree with TRBD1. This CDR3 contains 14 residues. Per germline, CDR1 KGHSH and CDR2 LQKENI. Losses at the gene ends were 5 bases for V and 2 bases for J; bases not matched to a gene: 5. The CDR3 nucleotides read TGTGCCAGCTCAAAAGGGGGCTCACAAGAGACCCAGTACTTC. Translated: CASSKGGSQETQYF.

The chain uses TRBV20-1 and TRBJ2-7; D not certain. Trimming took off 1 base at V and 4 bases at J, with 8 bases between the two ends. Per germline, CDR1 DFQATT and CDR2 SNEGSKA (reference sequence). The CDR3 length is 12 residues. The CDR3: CSARGELYEQYF. The CDR3 DNA sequence: TGCAGTGCTAGAGGGGAATTGTACGAGCAGTACTTC.

This clonotype was detected only a few times. The V call is TRBV9, the J call TRBJ2-3; maybe TRBD2 (6 bases). The V end lost 1 base, the J end lost 2 bases, and 14 bases lay between the germline ends. CDR3 size: 16 residues. Germline V CDR1 and CDR2: SGDLS, YYNGEE. This CDR3 is CASSVLGGGDTDTQYF. DNA for the CDR3: TGTGCCAGCAGCGTACTCGGCGGAGGGGACACAGATACGCAGTATTTT.

This rearrangement joins TRBV12-3 or TRBV12-4 to TRBJ2-3; D may be TRBD1 (6 bases). Trimming left V 4 bases short and J 4 bases short, with 12 bases between. The CDR3 runs 14 residues. CDR3 nucleotide sequence: TGTGCCAGCAGTTCGTTCAGGGGTTCAGATACGCAGTATTTT. Amino acid sequence: CASSSFRGSDTQYF.

The rearrangement uses TRBV6-2 or TRBV6-3 and TRBJ2-3; TRBD2 matches 7 bases. The ends lost 2 bases at V and 1 base at J; junction bases unmatched: 12. Germline V gene data show CDR1 as MNHEY and CDR2 as SVGEGT. The CDR3 spans 18 residues. CDR3 DNA: TGTGCCAGCAGTTACCCCACGGGAGGCCCGGGTGGCACAGATACGCAGTATTTT. Its translation is CASSYPTGGPGGTDTQYF.

In its sample, this clonotype was seen a few times. J is TRBJ1-2 and V is TRBV28, with TRBD1 matching over 12 bases. The CDR3 is made up of 12 amino acids. V lost 10 bases, J lost 10 bases, and 7 bases stayed unmatched. Germline V lookup: CDR1 MDHEN, CDR2 SYDVKM. The CDR3 DNA is TGTGCCATCCAGGCGGGACAGGGGGCCTACACCTTC. Amino acid sequence: CAIQAGQGAYTF.

This clonotype was picked up many times. The chain uses TRBV4-3 and TRBJ2-3, with D unclear. Germline-derived CDR1 and CDR2 are LGHNA and YSLEER. This CDR3 has 16 residues. Trimming removed 4 bases from V and 2 bases from J, with 16 bases in between. CDR3 sequence: CASSREAHSSTDTQYF. DNA for the CDR3: TGCGCCAGCAGCCGAGAGGCTCACTCGTCCACAGATACGCAGTATTTT.

This chain's CDR3 is CASSSLGRGRNTIYF. The CDR3 DNA reads as TGTGCCAGCAGCTCCCTGGGGAGAGGCCGAAACACCATATATTTT. This chain links TRBV11-2 with TRBJ1-3; D is unresolved. Germline V gene lookup returns CDR1 SGHAT and CDR2 FQNNGV. The CDR3 consists of 15 residues. V was pared by 4 bases and J by 5 bases, with 15 bases between.

This clonotype showed up just a few times. The J gene is TRBJ2-1, the V gene TRBV20-1; D call uncertain. The CDR3 covers 13 residues. From germline, CDR1 is DFQATT and CDR2 SNEGSKA (reference sequence). V was cut by 2 bases and J by 7 bases, with 12 bases left in between. CDR3 sequence (DNA): TGCAGTGCTAGACTAGGGATTGTGAATGAGCAGTTCTTC. Protein: CSARLGIVNEQFF.

This clonotype was detected ten times or more. The chain employs TRBV5-1 and TRBJ2-1; D is unclear. The CDR3 is 15 residues long. V gave up 0 bases and J gave up 6 bases, with 13 bases separating them. The germline V gene has CDR1 SGHRS and CDR2 YFSETQ. CDR3 protein: CASSLGHNRFNEQFF. The CDR3 coding sequence is TGCGCCAGCAGCTTGGGTCACAACCGGTTCAATGAGCAGTTCTTC.

The chain has TRBV28 and TRBJ2-7; the D gene is possibly TRBD1 (6 bases). The CDR3 spans 14 residues. Germline CDR1 MDHEN, CDR2 SYDVKM. Trimming removed 4 bases at V and 5 bases at J, with 15 bases between. CDR3: CASSSAGVLDEQYF. CDR3 in DNA: TGTGCCAGCAGTTCGGCAGGGGTTTTGGACGAGCAGTACTTC.

V and J are TRBV12-3 or TRBV12-4 and TRBJ2-3; 7 nucleotides agree with TRBD1. Trimming took 2 bases from V and 4 from J; bases not matched to a gene: 9. This CDR3 is built from 16 residues. CDR3 sequence reads: CASSLPDRENADTQYF. In DNA form, the CDR3 reads TGTGCCAGCAGTTTACCAGACAGGGAAAACGCAGATACGCAGTATTTT.

This clonotype came up a few times. The rearrangement joins TRBV3-1 to TRBJ1-1, with D possibly TRBD1 on 5 matching bases. Trimming stripped 1 base from V and 3 bases from J, with 9 bases between. The CDR3 runs to 14 residues. CDR1 LGHDT and CDR2 YNNKEL come from the germline V gene (reference sequence). The CDR3 nucleotides are TGTGCCAGCAGCCAAGTTGGGGCCGACACTGAAGCTTTCTTT. Protein: CASSQVGADTEAFF.

This clonotype was counted many times. The gene calls are TRBV20-1 and TRBJ2-1; TRBD1 agrees at 7 bases. V was clipped by 0 bases and J by 3 bases; unmatched bases: 8. The CDR3 sequence is 16 residues long. CDR1 is DFQATT, CDR2 SNEGSKA, per germline (reference sequence). DNA of the CDR3: TGCAGTGCTAGAGATCCGGGACAGTCCAGCTACAATGAGCAGTTCTTC. Amino acid sequence: CSARDPGQSSYNEQFF.

The chain is built from TRBV5-8 and TRBJ2-2; 7 nucleotides match TRBD1. This CDR3 spans 14 amino acids. With 4 bases clipped from V and 6 bases from J, the junction kept 6 bases outside the gene matches. Germline V gives CDR1 SGHTS, CDR2 YDEGEE. CDR3 bases: TGTGCCAGCAGCCTTAAGACAGGGCCCGGGGAGCTGTTTTTT. As protein: CASSLKTGPGELFF.

This clonotype appeared many times. This chain's CDR3 is CASTGTGILATNEKLFF. The CDR3 bases are TGCGCCAGCACCGGGACAGGGATTCTTGCAACTAATGAAAAACTGTTTTTT. The V and J genes are TRBV4-1 and TRBJ1-4; 9 bases match TRBD1. Looked up from germline, CDR1 is MGHRA and CDR2 is YSYEKL. J gave up 0 bases and V 7 bases, and 9 bases lay outside the gene matches. This CDR3 has 17 amino acids.

Only a few counts were recorded for this clonotype. V is TRBV9 and J is TRBJ2-3; possibly TRBD2 for D (6 bases). CDR1 is SGDLS, CDR2 YYNGEE, per germline. This CDR3 has 14 residues. Between the trimmed V and J ends, which lost 3 bases and 4 bases, there was a span of 12 bases. This CDR3 reads CASSGGVKADTQYF. The CDR3 region has the DNA TGTGCCAGCAGCGGGGGGGTCAAGGCAGATACGCAGTATTTT.

This clonotype was counted at least ten times. The chain couples TRBV28 to TRBJ2-5; D unclear. Trimming shortened V by 4 bases and J by 2 bases, and 11 bases separated the two germline ends. This CDR3 region has 14 residues. Germline CDR1 and CDR2: MDHEN and SYDVKM. CDR3 in DNA: TGTGCCAGCAGTTCGGACGGAGAGCAAGAGACCCAGTACTTC. This gives the protein CASSSDGEQETQYF.

This clonotype occurred many times. This rearrangement joins TRBV29-1 to TRBJ2-7; D uncertain. Trimming took 0 bases from V and 2 from J, leaving 5 bases between them. Germline V CDR1 and CDR2: SQVTM, ANQGSEA. CDR3 size: 12 residues. The CDR3 coding sequence is TGCAGCGTTGAAGATTCCACCTACGAGCAGTACTTC. It encodes CSVEDSTYEQYF.

This clonotype was counted a few times. The rearrangement joins TRBV20-1 to TRBJ2-3; weak D call: TRBD1 (5 bases). V was cut by 0 bases and J by 2 bases, with 9 bases left in between. Germline loops: CDR1 DFQATT, CDR2 SNEGSKA (reference sequence). This CDR3 has 14 amino acids. CDR3 protein: CSARDLDNTDTQYF. For the CDR3, the DNA is TGCAGTGCTAGAGATTTGGACAACACAGATACGCAGTATTTT.